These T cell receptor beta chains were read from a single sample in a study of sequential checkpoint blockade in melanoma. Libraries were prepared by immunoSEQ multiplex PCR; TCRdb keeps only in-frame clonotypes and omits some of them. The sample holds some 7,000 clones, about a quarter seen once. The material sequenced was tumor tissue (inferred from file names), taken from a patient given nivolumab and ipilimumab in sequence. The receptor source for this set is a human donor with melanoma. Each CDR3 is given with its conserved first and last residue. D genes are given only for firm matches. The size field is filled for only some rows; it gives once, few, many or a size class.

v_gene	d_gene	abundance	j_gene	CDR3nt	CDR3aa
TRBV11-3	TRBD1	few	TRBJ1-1	TGTGCCAGCAGCTCGGGGACAGGTGGGTTGAACACTGAAGCTTTCTTT	CASSSGTGGLNTEAFF
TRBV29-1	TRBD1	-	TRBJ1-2	TGCAGCGTTGAAAGGGGCGGGACAGGGGGCGACAGTAACTATGGCTACACCTTC	CSVERGGTGGDSNYGYTF
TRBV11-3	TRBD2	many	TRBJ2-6	TGTGCCAGCAGCACGGGACTAGCTGGAGGGGCCAACGTCCTGACTTTC	CASSTGLAGGANVLTF
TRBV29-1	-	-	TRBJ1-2	TGCAGCGTTGCGGGTAAACAGGTTTGGGGGAACTATGGCTACACCTTC	CSVAGKQVWGNYGYTF
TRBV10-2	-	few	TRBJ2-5	TGCGCCAGCAGTGAGGGGGGCCCTAGGGAGACCCAGTACTTC	CASSEGGPRETQYF
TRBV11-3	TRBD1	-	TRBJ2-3	TGTGCCAGCAGCTTGCCAGGGGGACCAGATACGCAGTATTTT	CASSLPGGPDTQYF
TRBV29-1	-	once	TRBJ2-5	TGCAGCGTTGAGTGGCAGGGGCGACAAGAGACCCAGTACTTC	CSVEWQGRQETQYF
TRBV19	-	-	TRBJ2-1	TGTGCCAGTAGAGGGCGGCCCAACAATGAGCAGTTCTTC	CASRGRPNNEQFF
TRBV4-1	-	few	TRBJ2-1	TGCGCCAGCAGCTACCGCACCTCGACAGGGACTACCTACAATGAGCAGTTCTTC	CASSYRTSTGTTYNEQFF
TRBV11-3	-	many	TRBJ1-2	TGTGCCAGCAGCTTCGACTATGGGCAGGGCTATGGCTACACCTTC	CASSFDYGQGYGYTF
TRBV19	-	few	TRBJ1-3	TGTGCCAGTAGTATAGATGCGGGAAACACCATATATTTT	CASSIDAGNTIYF
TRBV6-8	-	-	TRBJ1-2	TGTGCCAGCAGTCGGGGGCGATCCTATGGCTACACCTTC	CASSRGRSYGYTF
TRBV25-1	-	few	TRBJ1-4	TGTGCCAGCACTCCGGGGGCGAATGAAAAACTGTTTTTT	CASTPGANEKLFF
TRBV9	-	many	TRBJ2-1	TGTGCCAGCAGCGCGAGGGATGCGGGTTACAATGAGCAGTTCTTC	CASSARDAGYNEQFF
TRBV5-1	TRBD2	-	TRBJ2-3	TGCGCCAGCAGCTCGCGACTAGCGGGAGTGTCCGCAGATACGCAGTATTTT	CASSSRLAGVSADTQYF
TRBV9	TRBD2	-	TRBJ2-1	TGTGCCAGCAGTTTGACTAGCGGGCTTTACAATGAGCAGTTCTTC	CASSLTSGLYNEQFF
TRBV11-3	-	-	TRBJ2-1	TGTGCCAGCAGCCCCCCGGGGGCCTACAATGAGCAGTTCTTC	CASSPPGAYNEQFF
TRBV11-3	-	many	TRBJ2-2	TGTGCCAGCAGCTCTGCCCGGAACACCGGGGAGCTGTTTTTT	CASSSARNTGELFF
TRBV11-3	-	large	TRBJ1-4	TGTGCCAGCAGCTCGCCTGATTTAGCTAATGAAAAACTGTTTTTT	CASSSPDLANEKLFF
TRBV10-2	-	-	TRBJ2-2	TGCGCCAGCAGTGAGGGGGGACCTGCCGGGGAGCTGTTTTTT	CASSEGGPAGELFF
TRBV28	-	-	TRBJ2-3	TGTGCCAGCAGAGACCCAGGGTTCAGCACAGATACGCAGTATTTT	CASRDPGFSTDTQYF
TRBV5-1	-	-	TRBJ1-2	TGCGCCAGCAGCTTGGATCTAATCCTTAACTATGGCTACACCTTC	CASSLDLILNYGYTF
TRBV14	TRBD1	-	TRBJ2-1	TGTGCCAGCAGCCAACCGGGACAGTCGCGTTCCTACAATGAGCAGTTCTTC	CASSQPGQSRSYNEQFF
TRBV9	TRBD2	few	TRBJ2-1	TGTGCCAGCAGTCGGACTAGCGGGACCTACAATGAGCAGTTCTTC	CASSRTSGTYNEQFF
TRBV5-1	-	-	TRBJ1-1	TGCGCCAGCAGCAGGGCAGGGGTCGATAACACTGAAGCTTTCTTT	CASSRAGVDNTEAFF
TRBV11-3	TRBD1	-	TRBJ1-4	TGTGCCAGCAGTTCCGGGACAGGGGGCGCGTCTAATGAAAAACTGTTTTTT	CASSSGTGGASNEKLFF
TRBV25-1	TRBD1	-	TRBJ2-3	TGTGCCAGCAGTGGGGGACAGGCAATCTTGGGGGATACGCAGTATTTT	CASSGGQAILGDTQYF
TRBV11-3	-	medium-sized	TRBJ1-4	TGTGCCAGCAGCTTAGATCCTGCAACTAATGAAAAACTGTTTTTT	CASSLDPATNEKLFF